This TCR beta chain was captured by sequencing in a study of blood T cell repertoires in COVID-19. As for the study in general: The United States, Italy and Spain were the sources of the acute and convalescent COVID-19 samples.

Source study methods: From reference gene primer amplification, estimates of nucleated cell counts were derived. Sequencing was performed with immunoSEQ multiplex PCR; in TCRdb, only in-frame clones are kept and a portion is missing. V, J and clone size are those of that table, while D and trimming were read from the DNA. The top ten hold around 5.3% of the sample, which has 150,000 or so clones, over 70% seen once. Sequencing used PBMCs or T cells enriched from blood (not recorded which). This TCR was sampled from a woman between 40 and 50 years old with acute COVID-19.

This CDR3 is CASSFGTSPSNEQFF. Written as DNA, the CDR3 is TGTGCCAGCAGCTTCGGGACTAGCCCCAGCAATGAGCAGTTCTTC. V gene TRBV7-3 combines with J gene TRBJ2-1, with 9 bases aligning to TRBD2. The V and J ends lost 3 bases and 6 bases, in that order; junction bases with no gene match: 6. In germline, CDR1 is SGHTA, CDR2 FQGTGA. The CDR3 has 15 residues.